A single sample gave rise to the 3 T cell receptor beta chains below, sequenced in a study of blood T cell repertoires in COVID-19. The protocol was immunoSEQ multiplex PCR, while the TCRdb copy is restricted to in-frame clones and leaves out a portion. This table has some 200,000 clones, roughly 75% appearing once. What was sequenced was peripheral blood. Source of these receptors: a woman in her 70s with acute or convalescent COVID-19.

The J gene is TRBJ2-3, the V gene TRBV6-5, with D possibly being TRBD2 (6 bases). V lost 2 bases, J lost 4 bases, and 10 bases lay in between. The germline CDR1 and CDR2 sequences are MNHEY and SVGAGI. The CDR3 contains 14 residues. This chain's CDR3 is CASSYRPGADTQYF. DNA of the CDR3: TGTGCCAGCAGTTACCGCCCGGGGGCAGATACGCAGTATTTT.

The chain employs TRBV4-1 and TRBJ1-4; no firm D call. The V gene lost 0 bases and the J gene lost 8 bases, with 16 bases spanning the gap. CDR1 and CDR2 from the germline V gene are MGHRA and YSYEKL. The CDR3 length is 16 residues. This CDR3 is CASSQDNRGGKEKLFF. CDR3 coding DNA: TGCGCCAGCAGCCAAGATAATCGAGGTGGTAAAGAAAAACTGTTTTTT.

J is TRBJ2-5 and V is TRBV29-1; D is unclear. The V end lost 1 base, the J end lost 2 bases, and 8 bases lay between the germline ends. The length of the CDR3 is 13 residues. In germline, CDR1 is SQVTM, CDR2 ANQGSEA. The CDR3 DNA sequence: TGCAGCGTTGAAGGGCACGGGCAAGAGACCCAGTACTTC. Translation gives CSVEGHGQETQYF.